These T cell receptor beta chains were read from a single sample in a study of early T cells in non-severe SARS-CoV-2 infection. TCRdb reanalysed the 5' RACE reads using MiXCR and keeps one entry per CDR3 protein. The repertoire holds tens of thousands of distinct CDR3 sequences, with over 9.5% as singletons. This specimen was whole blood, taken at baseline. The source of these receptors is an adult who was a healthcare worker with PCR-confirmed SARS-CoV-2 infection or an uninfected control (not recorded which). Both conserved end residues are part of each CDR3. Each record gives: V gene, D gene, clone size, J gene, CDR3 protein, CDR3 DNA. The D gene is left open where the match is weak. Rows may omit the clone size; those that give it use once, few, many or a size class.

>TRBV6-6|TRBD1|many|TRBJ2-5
CASSYGGQGQETQYF
TGTGCCAGCAGTTACGGCGGACAGGGGCAAGAGACCCAGTACTTC
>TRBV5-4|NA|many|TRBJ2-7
CASSGDYEQYF
TGTGCCAGCAGCGGGGACTACGAGCAGTACTTC
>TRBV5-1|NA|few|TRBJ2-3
CASSSGDDTQYF
TGCGCCAGCAGCTCGGGCGACGATACGCAGTATTTT
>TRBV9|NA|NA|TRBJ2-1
CASSVQEYNEQFF
TGTGCCAGCAGCGTACAGGAGTACAATGAGCAGTTCTTC
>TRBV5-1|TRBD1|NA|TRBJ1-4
CASSTRTGGNEKLFF
TGCGCCAGCAGCACCCGGACAGGGGGCAATGAAAAACTGTTTTTT
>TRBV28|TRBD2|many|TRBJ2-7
CASRAGPPYEQYF
TGTGCCAGCCGAGCGGGGCCCCCCTACGAGCAGTACTTC
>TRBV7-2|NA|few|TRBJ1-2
CASSFPRWRGTGRSGPNYGYTF
TGTGCCAGCAGCTTCCCTAGGTGGCGCGGGACGGGACGGAGCGGGCCTAACTATGGCTACACCTTC
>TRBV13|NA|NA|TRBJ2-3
CASSPGQGPNPDTQYF
TGTGCCAGCAGCCCCGGCCAGGGGCCAAACCCAGATACGCAGTATTTT
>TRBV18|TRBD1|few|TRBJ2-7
CASSPATGAYEQYF
TGTGCCAGCTCACCTGCGACAGGGGCCTACGAGCAGTACTTC
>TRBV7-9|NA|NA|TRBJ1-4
CASSLGRLVDEKLFF
TGTGCCAGCAGCTTAGGCAGGCTGGTGGATGAAAAACTGTTTTTT
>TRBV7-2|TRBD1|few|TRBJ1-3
CASSLTGGYGNTIYF
TGTGCCAGCAGCTTAACAGGGGGCTATGGAAACACCATATATTTT
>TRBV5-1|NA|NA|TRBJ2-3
CASSLGVGASTDTQYF
TGCGCCAGCAGCTTGGGGGTCGGGGCCAGCACAGATACGCAGTATTTT
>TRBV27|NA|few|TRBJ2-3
CASSLARRGTDTQYF
TGTGCCAGCAGTTTAGCCAGAAGAGGCACAGATACGCAGTATTTT
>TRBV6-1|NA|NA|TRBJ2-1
CASSVLESSYNEQFF
TGTGCCAGCAGTGTCCTCGAGAGCTCCTACAATGAGCAGTTCTTC
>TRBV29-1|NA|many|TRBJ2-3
CSVDPGGTDTQYF
TGCAGCGTTGACCCAGGGGGCACAGATACGCAGTATTTT
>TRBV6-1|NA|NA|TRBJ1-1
CASRSGFGDTEVFF
TGTGCCAGCAGGTCGGGTTTCGGGGACACTGAAGTTTTCTTT
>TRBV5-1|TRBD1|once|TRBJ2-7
CTSSAEDRPYEQYF
TGCACCAGCAGCGCGGAGGACAGGCCCTACGAGCAGTACTTC
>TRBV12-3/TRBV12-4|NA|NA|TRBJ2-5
CASSHVTDAQETQYF
TGTGCCAGCAGTCATGTGACAGATGCCCAAGAGACCCAGTACTTC
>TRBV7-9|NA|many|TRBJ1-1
CASSPADGRTEAFF
TGTGCCAGCAGCCCGGCGGACGGTAGGACTGAAGCTTTCTTT
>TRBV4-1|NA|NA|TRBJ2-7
CASSQASGQTSYEQYF
TGCGCCAGCAGCCAAGCTTCCGGACAGACCTCCTACGAGCAGTACTTC
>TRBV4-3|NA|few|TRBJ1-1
CASSQGVQNTEAFF
TGCGCCAGCAGCCAAGGGGTACAGAACACTGAAGCTTTCTTT
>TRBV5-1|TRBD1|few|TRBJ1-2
CASSNGQGIVATF
TGCGCCAGCAGCAACGGACAGGGAATTGTGGCCACCTTC
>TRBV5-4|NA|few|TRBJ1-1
CASSLPRGEAFF
TGTGCCAGCAGTCTTCCAAGGGGTGAAGCTTTCTTT
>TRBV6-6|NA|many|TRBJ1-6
CASSYAPPDSDSPLHF
TGTGCCAGCAGTTACGCCCCTCCGGACAGTGATTCACCCCTCCACTTT
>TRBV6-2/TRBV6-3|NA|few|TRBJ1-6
CASSLTVYNSPLHF
TGTGCCAGCAGTCTTACCGTCTATAATTCACCCCTCCACTTT
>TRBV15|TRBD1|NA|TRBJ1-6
CATSRDLDRGNSPLHF
TGTGCCACCAGCAGAGACCTGGACAGGGGGAATTCACCCCTCCACTTT
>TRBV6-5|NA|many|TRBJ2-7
CASSPASYEQYF
TGTGCCAGTTCTCCGGCGAGCTACGAGCAGTACTTC
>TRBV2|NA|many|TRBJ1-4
CASSVGREREKLFF
TGTGCCAGCAGTGTCGGCAGGGAGAGGGAAAAACTGTTTTTT
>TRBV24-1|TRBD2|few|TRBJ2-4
CATSEAGGPGNIQYF
TGTGCCACCAGTGAGGCGGGGGGGCCGGGAAACATTCAGTACTTC
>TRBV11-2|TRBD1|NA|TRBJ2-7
CASRRPGQGGLTYEQYF
TGTGCCAGCAGACGCCCGGGACAGGGGGGTCTGACCTACGAGCAGTACTTC
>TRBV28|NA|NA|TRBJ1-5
CASIPQVGSNQPQHF
TGTGCCAGCATACCTCAGGTTGGTAGCAATCAGCCCCAGCATTTT
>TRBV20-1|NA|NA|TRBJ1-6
CSARDADIPTFGSPLHF
TGCAGTGCTAGAGATGCGGACATACCAACGTTCGGTTCACCCCTCCACTTT
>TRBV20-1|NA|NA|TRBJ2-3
CSAPQGGSTDTQYF
TGCAGTGCTCCCCAGGGGGGAAGCACAGATACGCAGTATTTT
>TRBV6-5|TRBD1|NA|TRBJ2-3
CASSYVGTAEQYF
TGTGCCAGCAGTTACGTCGGGACAGCCGAGCAGTATTTT
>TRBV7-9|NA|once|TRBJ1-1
CASSLVSDGRKAFF
TGTGCCAGCAGCTTAGTCTCCGACGGACGAAAAGCTTTCTTT
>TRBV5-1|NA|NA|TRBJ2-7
CANSPPMHGTYEQYF
TGCGCCAACAGCCCGCCAATGCATGGAACCTACGAGCAGTACTTC
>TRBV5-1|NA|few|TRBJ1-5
CANLGRVGGNQPQHF
TGCGCCAACCTGGGCAGGGTGGGAGGCAATCAGCCCCAGCATTTT
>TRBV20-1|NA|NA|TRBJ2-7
CSAEDLRNSYEQYF
TGCAGTGCTGAAGATCTGCGAAACTCCTACGAGCAGTACTTC
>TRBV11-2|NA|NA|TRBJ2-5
CASSLDPGGRKETQYF
TGTGCCAGCAGCTTAGATCCCGGGGGGCGAAAAGAGACCCAGTACTTC
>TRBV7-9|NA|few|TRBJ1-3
CASSPGNTIYF
TGTGCCAGCAGCCCTGGAAACACCATATATTTT
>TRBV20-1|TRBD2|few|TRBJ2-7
CSASLAGGPGYEQYF
TGCAGTGCTAGCCTAGCGGGGGGGCCAGGCTACGAGCAGTACTTC
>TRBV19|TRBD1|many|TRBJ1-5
CASREGTGHFNQPQHF
TGTGCCAGTAGAGAGGGGACAGGCCATTTCAATCAGCCCCAGCATTTT
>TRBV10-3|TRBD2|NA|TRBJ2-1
CAIRGEGSSYNEQFF
TGTGCCATCCGCGGGGAGGGGAGCTCCTACAATGAGCAGTTCTTC
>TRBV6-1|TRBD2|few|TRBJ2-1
CASRPGLASPGQFF
TGTGCCAGCAGGCCGGGACTAGCGTCGCCGGGGCAGTTCTTC
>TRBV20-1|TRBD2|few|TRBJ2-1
CSSEGTSGGNEQFF
TGCAGTTCGGAAGGGACTAGCGGGGGTAATGAGCAGTTCTTC
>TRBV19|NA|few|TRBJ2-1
CASSIPSPVEGGDEQFF
TGTGCCAGTAGTATACCCTCCCCTGTGGAGGGTGGCGATGAGCAGTTCTTC
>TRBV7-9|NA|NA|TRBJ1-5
CASSLGQGAGPQHF
TGTGCCAGCAGCTTAGGCCAGGGCGCCGGGCCCCAGCATTTT
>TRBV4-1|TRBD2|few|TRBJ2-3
CASSQVRLAGAAGTQYF
TGCGCCAGCAGCCAAGTACGACTAGCGGGGGCCGCGGGGACGCAGTATTTT
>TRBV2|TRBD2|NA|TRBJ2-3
CADGGGPDTQYF
TGTGCGGACGGCGGGGGGCCAGATACGCAGTATTTT
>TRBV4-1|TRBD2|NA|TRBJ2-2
CASSQDKERAGDTGELFF
TGCGCCAGCAGCCAAGACAAGGAGAGAGCGGGGGACACCGGGGAGCTGTTTTTT
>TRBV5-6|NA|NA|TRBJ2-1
CASSLPILAEQFF
TGTGCCAGCAGCTTGCCCATCCTAGCGGAGCAGTTCTTC